This is a list of T cell receptor beta chains from one sample in a study of Graves' ophthalmopathy and Graves' hyperthyroidism. TCRdb reanalysed the multiplex PCR reads using MiXCR and keeps one entry per CDR3 protein. This table holds nearly 400,000 distinct CDR3 sequences, about 16% found once. The specimen was peripheral blood. These receptors were taken from a woman younger than 30 with Graves' ophthalmopathy. CDR3s include the opening cysteine and the closing phenylalanine or tryptophan. Each record gives: CDR3 DNA, CDR3 protein, V gene, J gene, D gene, clone size. D genes are given only for firm matches. Part of the rows lack a size; the others show once, few, many or a class for expanded clones.

CDR3nt: TGTGCCACCAGCAGAGACAGTGGGGCCGCTAACTATGGCTACACCTTC
CDR3aa: CATSRDSGAANYGYTF
v_gene: TRBV15
j_gene: TRBJ1-2
d_gene: -
abundance: many

CDR3nt: TGTGCCACCAGCAGAGCCGGGGACAGGGGAGGGACTGAAGCTTTCTTT
CDR3aa: CATSRAGDRGGTEAFF
v_gene: TRBV15
j_gene: TRBJ1-1
d_gene: TRBD1
abundance: many

CDR3nt: TGTGCCAGCAGGCCAAACTATGGCAATCAGCCCCAGCATTTT
CDR3aa: CASRPNYGNQPQHF
v_gene: TRBV6-1
j_gene: TRBJ1-5
d_gene: -
abundance: many

CDR3nt: TGCGCCAGCAGCCCACATGGCTGGGACAGGGGCTACGAGCAGTACTTC
CDR3aa: CASSPHGWDRGYEQYF
v_gene: TRBV5-1
j_gene: TRBJ2-7
d_gene: TRBD1
abundance: many

CDR3nt: TGCGCCAGCAGGGAAACAGTATCCACCGGGGAGCTGTTTTTT
CDR3aa: CASRETVSTGELFF
v_gene: TRBV5-1
j_gene: TRBJ2-2
d_gene: -
abundance: many

CDR3nt: TGTGCCAGCTCCAGGATAGCGGGAGGGGAGACCCAGTACTTC
CDR3aa: CASSRIAGGETQYF
v_gene: TRBV7-3
j_gene: TRBJ2-5
d_gene: TRBD2
abundance: -

CDR3nt: TGCGCCAGCCGGGACAGGGGACGGAACACTGAAGCTTTCTTT
CDR3aa: CASRDRGRNTEAFF
v_gene: TRBV4-1
j_gene: TRBJ1-1
d_gene: TRBD1
abundance: many

CDR3nt: TGTGCCAACAAACCAGTCCCGGGACAGAACTATGGCTACACCTTC
CDR3aa: CANKPVPGQNYGYTF
v_gene: TRBV28
j_gene: TRBJ1-2
d_gene: TRBD1
abundance: many

CDR3nt: TGTGCCAGCAGCTTACCGGGCGCTGAAGCTTTCTTT
CDR3aa: CASSLPGAEAFF
v_gene: TRBV7-2
j_gene: TRBJ1-1
d_gene: -
abundance: many

CDR3nt: TGTGCCAGCAGTTACACCGGGCTTAGCAATCAGCCCCAGCATTTT
CDR3aa: CASSYTGLSNQPQHF
v_gene: TRBV6-5
j_gene: TRBJ1-5
d_gene: -
abundance: -

CDR3nt: TGTGCCAGCAGTTACCGCAACCGACCCCCCGACACTGAAGCTTTCTTT
CDR3aa: CASSYRNRPPDTEAFF
v_gene: TRBV6-5
j_gene: TRBJ1-1
d_gene: -
abundance: -

CDR3nt: TGTGCCAGTAGTAACCCCCGGGACAGGGACACTGAAGCTTTCTTT
CDR3aa: CASSNPRDRDTEAFF
v_gene: TRBV19
j_gene: TRBJ1-1
d_gene: TRBD1
abundance: many

CDR3nt: TGTGCCAGCAATCCTTGGAGGCAGGAGGAGACCCAGTACTTC
CDR3aa: CASNPWRQEETQYF
v_gene: TRBV2
j_gene: TRBJ2-5
d_gene: -
abundance: many

CDR3nt: TGTGCCAGCAGTACCCCGACAGGGGAGGTAGGAGAGACCCAGTACTTC
CDR3aa: CASSTPTGEVGETQYF
v_gene: TRBV28
j_gene: TRBJ2-5
d_gene: TRBD1
abundance: -

CDR3nt: TGCAGTGCTAGACGGAGTGGGACCGATGGGGAGCTGTTTTTT
CDR3aa: CSARRSGTDGELFF
v_gene: TRBV20-1
j_gene: TRBJ2-2
d_gene: -
abundance: many

CDR3nt: TGCGCCAGCAGATCCGGGACAGTCCAAGAGACCCAGTACTTC
CDR3aa: CASRSGTVQETQYF
v_gene: TRBV5-1
j_gene: TRBJ2-5
d_gene: TRBD1
abundance: many

CDR3nt: TGTGCCAGCAGCGTATTACCCAGCGGGGCGAACACCGGGGAGCTGTTTTTT
CDR3aa: CASSVLPSGANTGELFF
v_gene: TRBV9
j_gene: TRBJ2-2
d_gene: TRBD2
abundance: many

CDR3nt: TGTGCCAGCAGTTATGCGGGATCCCATAGCGGGAGGGCTGACGAGCAGTACTTC
CDR3aa: CASSYAGSHSGRADEQYF
v_gene: TRBV6-2/TRBV6-3
j_gene: TRBJ2-7
d_gene: TRBD2
abundance: many

CDR3nt: TGCAGTGCCATTGGACAGGGCTATGGCTACACCTTC
CDR3aa: CSAIGQGYGYTF
v_gene: TRBV20-1
j_gene: TRBJ1-2
d_gene: TRBD1
abundance: -

CDR3nt: TGTGCCAGCAGGACAGGACAGGTGAACCTCTACGAGCAGTACTTC
CDR3aa: CASRTGQVNLYEQYF
v_gene: TRBV6-1
j_gene: TRBJ2-7
d_gene: TRBD1
abundance: few

CDR3nt: TGTGCTAGTGGTTTCGCAACTGAAGCTTTCTTT
CDR3aa: CASGFATEAFF
v_gene: TRBV12-5
j_gene: TRBJ1-1
d_gene: -
abundance: many

CDR3nt: TGCAGTGCCAACTGGGGGGGCTCCACTGAAGCTTTCTTT
CDR3aa: CSANWGGSTEAFF
v_gene: TRBV20-1
j_gene: TRBJ1-1
d_gene: -
abundance: many

CDR3nt: TGTGCCAGCAGCTTAAGGCGGGACAGACAAAACATTCAGTACTTC
CDR3aa: CASSLRRDRQNIQYF
v_gene: TRBV7-9
j_gene: TRBJ2-4
d_gene: -
abundance: -

CDR3nt: TGTGCCAGCAGCTCCCCAGGTCGGTCTGAAGCTTTCTTT
CDR3aa: CASSSPGRSEAFF
v_gene: TRBV5-5
j_gene: TRBJ1-1
d_gene: -
abundance: many

CDR3nt: TGTGCCAGCAGTTACTCGTCCTTCTCTGGAAACACCATATATTTT
CDR3aa: CASSYSSFSGNTIYF
v_gene: TRBV6-2/TRBV6-3
j_gene: TRBJ1-3
d_gene: -
abundance: many

CDR3nt: TGTGCCACCAGCAGAGATTACGGGACGGATTCATCCTACGAGCAGTACTTC
CDR3aa: CATSRDYGTDSSYEQYF
v_gene: TRBV15
j_gene: TRBJ2-7
d_gene: -
abundance: many

CDR3nt: TGTGCCAGCAGCCAAGTGGGACACCCCTCCGGCACCGGGGAGCTGTTTTTT
CDR3aa: CASSQVGHPSGTGELFF
v_gene: TRBV14
j_gene: TRBJ2-2
d_gene: -
abundance: many

CDR3nt: TGTGCCAGCAGAGGGACAGGTAGCGGACCCCAGCATTTT
CDR3aa: CASRGTGSGPQHF
v_gene: TRBV2
j_gene: TRBJ1-5
d_gene: TRBD1
abundance: -

CDR3nt: TGTGCCACCAGTGACCCTAACAGGGGGAACACTGAAGCTTTCTTT
CDR3aa: CATSDPNRGNTEAFF
v_gene: TRBV24-1
j_gene: TRBJ1-1
d_gene: TRBD1
abundance: many

CDR3nt: TGTGCCAGCAGCTTAGCCCACCAGGGGAGCACTGAAGCTTTCTTT
CDR3aa: CASSLAHQGSTEAFF
v_gene: TRBV7-9
j_gene: TRBJ1-1
d_gene: -
abundance: many

CDR3nt: TGTGCCAGCAGTTCATGGACAGGGGCGCACGAGCAGTACTTC
CDR3aa: CASSSWTGAHEQYF
v_gene: TRBV27
j_gene: TRBJ2-7
d_gene: TRBD1
abundance: many

CDR3nt: TGTGCCAGCAGCGGAAACAGGGAAGGCTACACCTTC
CDR3aa: CASSGNREGYTF
v_gene: TRBV7-9
j_gene: TRBJ1-2
d_gene: -
abundance: many

CDR3nt: TGTGCCAGCCCCAGGGGCAGGGAGAACACTGAAGCTTTCTTT
CDR3aa: CASPRGRENTEAFF
v_gene: TRBV6-5
j_gene: TRBJ1-1
d_gene: -
abundance: many

CDR3nt: TGTGCCAGCAGCCAAGATTTAAGCAATCAGCCCCAGCATTTT
CDR3aa: CASSQDLSNQPQHF
v_gene: TRBV3-1
j_gene: TRBJ1-5
d_gene: -
abundance: many

CDR3nt: TGCAGCGTTGTGGGACAGAGTTTAGCCAAAAACATTCAGTACTTC
CDR3aa: CSVVGQSLAKNIQYF
v_gene: TRBV29-1
j_gene: TRBJ2-4
d_gene: TRBD1
abundance: many

CDR3nt: TGTGCCAGCAGCTTGCGGGGGGGTCGATACGAGCAGTACTTC
CDR3aa: CASSLRGGRYEQYF
v_gene: TRBV7-2
j_gene: TRBJ2-7
d_gene: TRBD2
abundance: many

CDR3nt: TGCAGCGTCCAAGGGCAGGGACACACTGAAGCTTTCTTT
CDR3aa: CSVQGQGHTEAFF
v_gene: TRBV29-1
j_gene: TRBJ1-1
d_gene: -
abundance: many

CDR3nt: TGCAGCGTGGAACTAGCGGGATTCAATCTGGAGCAGTACTTC
CDR3aa: CSVELAGFNLEQYF
v_gene: TRBV29-1
j_gene: TRBJ2-7
d_gene: TRBD2
abundance: many

CDR3nt: TGTGCCAGCAGCCTCCTGGGAGGGCCCGCCCAGCCCCAGCATTTT
CDR3aa: CASSLLGGPAQPQHF
v_gene: TRBV4-2
j_gene: TRBJ1-5
d_gene: -
abundance: many

CDR3nt: TGTGCCAGCAGCCCAACCTGGCAGGGGGCGCCTGAGACCCAGTACTTC
CDR3aa: CASSPTWQGAPETQYF
v_gene: TRBV11-2
j_gene: TRBJ2-5
d_gene: TRBD1
abundance: many

CDR3nt: TGTGCCAACCGAGGACTAGCAGGCGAGCAGTACTTC
CDR3aa: CANRGLAGEQYF
v_gene: TRBV6-1
j_gene: TRBJ2-7
d_gene: TRBD2
abundance: many

CDR3nt: TGTGCCAGCAGCTTGACAGAGGGGAACACCGGGGAGCTGTTTTTT
CDR3aa: CASSLTEGNTGELFF
v_gene: TRBV6-1
j_gene: TRBJ2-2
d_gene: -
abundance: many

CDR3nt: TGTGCCAGCAGTTTGGTCGGCCAACTCAGCCGAACGATATACTACGCGCAGTACTTC
CDR3aa: CASSLVGQLSRTIYYAQYF
v_gene: TRBV27
j_gene: TRBJ2-7
d_gene: -
abundance: many

CDR3nt: TGTGCCAGCAGCCCGCGCGACAGTTCCTACACTGAAGCTTTCTTT
CDR3aa: CASSPRDSSYTEAFF
v_gene: TRBV3-1
j_gene: TRBJ1-1
d_gene: -
abundance: few

CDR3nt: TGTGCTAGTGCCTTTGGGTCTGGCACTGAAGCTTTCTTT
CDR3aa: CASAFGSGTEAFF
v_gene: TRBV12-5
j_gene: TRBJ1-1
d_gene: -
abundance: many

CDR3nt: TGTGCCAGCACCAATGCGGGACAGAGCTACGAGCAGTACTTC
CDR3aa: CASTNAGQSYEQYF
v_gene: TRBV6-2/TRBV6-3
j_gene: TRBJ2-7
d_gene: -
abundance: many

CDR3nt: TGTGCCAGCAGTTACCCGAAGCTCCGGGACGGTACCTACGAGCAGTACTTC
CDR3aa: CASSYPKLRDGTYEQYF
v_gene: TRBV6-5
j_gene: TRBJ2-7
d_gene: -
abundance: many

CDR3nt: TGTGCCAGCAGTAACCAGGGGTATGGCTACACCTTC
CDR3aa: CASSNQGYGYTF
v_gene: TRBV28
j_gene: TRBJ1-2
d_gene: -
abundance: many

CDR3nt: TGTGCCAGCAGCTTAGGAGACAGGGCCCATCAGCCCCAGCATTTT
CDR3aa: CASSLGDRAHQPQHF
v_gene: TRBV11-2
j_gene: TRBJ1-5
d_gene: TRBD1
abundance: many

CDR3nt: TGTGCCACCAAGGGACAGGTGAACACTGAAGCTTTCTTT
CDR3aa: CATKGQVNTEAFF
v_gene: TRBV6-1
j_gene: TRBJ1-1
d_gene: TRBD1
abundance: many

CDR3nt: TGTGCCAGCAGCTTAGGCCGACAGGATAATTCACCCCTCCACTTT
CDR3aa: CASSLGRQDNSPLHF
v_gene: TRBV11-2
j_gene: TRBJ1-6
d_gene: -
abundance: many

CDR3nt: TGTGCCAGTAGTATGGGCCAGGGGTTTTTGGTCCACGAGCAGTACTTC
CDR3aa: CASSMGQGFLVHEQYF
v_gene: TRBV19
j_gene: TRBJ2-7
d_gene: -
abundance: -

CDR3nt: TGTGCCAGCAGCGTAGAGGCGGACTCCCTGGCCTACGAGCAGTACTTC
CDR3aa: CASSVEADSLAYEQYF
v_gene: TRBV9
j_gene: TRBJ2-7
d_gene: -
abundance: many

CDR3nt: TGTGCCACCCTCCAGGGGCTTAGGGCTAGCAAAAACATTCAGTACTTC
CDR3aa: CATLQGLRASKNIQYF
v_gene: TRBV28
j_gene: TRBJ2-4
d_gene: -
abundance: many